Listed below are T cell receptor beta chains from one sample, sequenced in a study of CD8+ T cells in alopecia areata. Here immunoSEQ multiplex PCR was the method, and the copy in TCRdb shows in-frame clones only, minus some. The sample holds some 200,000 clones, around 58% seen once. Specimen: CD8+ T cells sorted from blood, collected at week 24, from a patient treated with tofacitinib. These TCRs come from a human donor with alopecia areata. The CDR3 runs from the conserved cysteine through the conserved F or W. The order of the fields is clone size, V gene, J gene, D gene, CDR3 protein, CDR3 DNA. D genes are given only for firm matches. Only part of the rows carry a size: once, few, many, or a class if the clone is expanded.

.	TRBV7-9	TRBJ1-5	.	CASSLMFRVREQPQHF	TGTGCCAGCAGCTTAATGTTCAGGGTGAGGGAACAGCCCCAGCATTTT
.	TRBV5-6	TRBJ1-1	.	CASQPLGNTEAFF	TGTGCCAGCCAGCCTCTGGGGAACACTGAAGCTTTCTTT
.	TRBV7-9	TRBJ2-2	TRBD1	CASIGQGALSGELFF	TGTGCCAGCATCGGACAGGGGGCGCTTTCCGGGGAGCTGTTTTTT
.	TRBV7-8	TRBJ2-3	TRBD2	CASSFSGYTPSTDTQYF	TGTGCCAGCAGCTTTAGCGGGTACACGCCTAGCACAGATACGCAGTATTTT
.	TRBV25-1	TRBJ1-5	.	CASSDGTSNQPQHF	TGTGCCAGCAGTGACGGGACGAGCAATCAGCCCCAGCATTTT
.	TRBV2	TRBJ2-5	TRBD2	CANSGLTETQYF	TGTGCCAACTCGGGACTAACTGAGACCCAGTACTTC
.	TRBV10-3	TRBJ1-2	TRBD1	CATIGGTGDGYTF	TGTGCCACCATCGGAGGGACAGGGGATGGCTACACCTTC
few	TRBV29-1	TRBJ2-1	TRBD2	CSVEGLAGVGGSYNEQFF	TGCAGCGTTGAGGGACTAGCGGGGGTCGGCGGGTCCTACAATGAGCAGTTCTTC
few	TRBV30	TRBJ2-1	TRBD2	CAFISSGPHNEQFF	TGTGCCTTTATCTCTAGCGGGCCCCACAATGAGCAGTTCTTC
few	TRBV27	TRBJ2-2	TRBD1	CASSSGTGGTGELFF	TGTGCCAGCAGTTCCGGGACAGGGGGCACCGGGGAGCTGTTTTTT
.	TRBV14	TRBJ2-7	.	CASSQQYYEQYF	TGTGCCAGCAGCCAACAATACTACGAGCAGTACTTC
.	TRBV27	TRBJ1-2	.	CATIDGNYGYTF	TGTGCCACCATAGACGGAAACTATGGCTACACCTTC
.	TRBV6-5	TRBJ2-7	TRBD1	CASSYSSTGEREQYF	TGTGCCAGCAGTTACTCTTCGACAGGGGAAAGGGAGCAGTACTTC
few	TRBV21-1	TRBJ1-1	.	CASSIYEAFF	TGTGCCAGCAGCATTTACGAAGCTTTCTTT
.	TRBV18	TRBJ2-5	TRBD1	CASSPWDSQETQYF	TGTGCCAGCTCACCTTGGGACAGCCAAGAGACCCAGTACTTC
.	TRBV9	TRBJ1-4	.	CASSVDGINEKLFF	TGTGCCAGCAGCGTAGACGGAATTAATGAAAAACTGTTTTTT
.	TRBV6-5	TRBJ1-2	.	CASSYSMAGDNYGYTF	TGTGCCAGCAGTTACTCGATGGCCGGAGATAACTATGGCTACACCTTC
few	TRBV7-9	TRBJ2-6	.	CASNPGGSGANVLTF	TGTGCCAGCAACCCCGGAGGATCTGGGGCCAACGTCCTGACTTTC
.	TRBV18	TRBJ1-4	.	CASSPPEDNEKLFF	TGTGCCAGCTCACCACCTGAAGATAATGAAAAACTGTTTTTT
.	TRBV20-1	TRBJ1-2	.	CSANGYTF	TGCAGTGCTAATGGCTACACCTTC
few	TRBV30	TRBJ2-4	.	CAWSQGFGIPDFQYF	TGTGCCTGGAGTCAGGGATTTGGGATTCCGGATTTTCAGTACTTC
many	TRBV6-6	TRBJ2-2	TRBD2	CASSYSPGGNTGELFF	TGTGCCAGCAGTTACTCGCCGGGGGGGAACACCGGGGAGCTGTTTTTT
once	TRBV28	TRBJ1-5	.	CASRYGGSNQPQHF	TGTGCCAGCAGGTACGGGGGGAGCAATCAGCCCCAGCATTTT
.	TRBV4-1	TRBJ1-1	TRBD1	CASSLRAGGPGNTEAFF	TGCGCCAGCAGCTTGAGGGCAGGGGGGCCGGGGAACACTGAAGCTTTCTTT
.	TRBV30	TRBJ1-6	.	CAWSNTGSPLHF	TGTGCCTGGAGTAACACCGGTTCACCCCTCCACTTT
few	TRBV5-6	TRBJ2-7	.	CASSLGYEQYF	TGTGCCAGCAGCTTGGGGTACGAGCAGTACTTC
.	TRBV7-9	TRBJ1-4	.	CASSLLGEKLFF	TGTGCCAGCAGCTTATTAGGGGAAAAACTGTTTTTT
.	TRBV9	TRBJ2-6	TRBD1	CASSVSGTGSGGANVLTF	TGTGCCAGCAGCGTATCCGGGACAGGGTCTGGAGGGGCCAACGTCCTGACTTTC
.	TRBV27	TRBJ1-3	.	CASRGFSGNTIYF	TGTGCCAGCAGGGGATTCTCTGGAAACACCATATATTTT
.	TRBV4-1	TRBJ2-7	.	CASSRDGRTYEQYF	TGCGCCAGCAGCCGCGACGGGAGAACTTACGAGCAGTACTTC
.	TRBV29-1	TRBJ2-1	.	CSVFRGGEQFF	TGCAGCGTTTTTCGAGGCGGCGAGCAGTTCTTC
few	TRBV29-1	TRBJ1-2	.	CSVELRGPYGYTF	TGCAGCGTTGAGTTGCGGGGGCCCTATGGCTACACCTTC
.	TRBV27	TRBJ1-1	TRBD1	CASSSRPTGVNTEAFF	TGTGCCAGCAGTTCCCGCCCGACAGGGGTGAACACTGAAGCTTTCTTT
.	TRBV7-2	TRBJ1-4	.	CASSLGQGQAEKLFF	TGTGCCAGCAGCTTAGGCCAGGGGCAAGCTGAAAAACTGTTTTTT
.	TRBV4-1	TRBJ1-5	.	CASSQGGGQSNQPQHF	TGCGCCAGCAGCCAAGGAGGTGGACAGTCCAATCAGCCCCAGCATTTT
.	TRBV29-1	TRBJ2-3	.	CSALGGPDTQYF	TGCAGCGCCTTGGGGGGGCCAGATACGCAGTATTTT
.	TRBV11-2	TRBJ2-1	TRBD1	CASSYGQGVGNEQFF	TGTGCCAGCAGCTATGGACAGGGGGTAGGCAATGAGCAGTTCTTC
.	TRBV27	TRBJ1-6	.	CASSSSAGAGSPLHF	TGTGCCAGCAGTTCGAGTGCAGGGGCTGGTTCACCCCTCCACTTT
few	TRBV5-5	TRBJ1-5	.	CASSLGSNQPQHF	TGTGCCAGCAGCTTGGGGTCGAATCAGCCCCAGCATTTT
.	TRBV29-1	TRBJ2-7	.	CSVVWLASYEQYF	TGCAGCGTTGTGTGGCTAGCGAGCTACGAGCAGTACTTC
.	TRBV7-9	TRBJ2-1	.	CASSLGHGGTKNEQFF	TGTGCCAGCAGCTTAGGACACGGGGGAACGAAAAATGAGCAGTTCTTC
.	TRBV11-3	TRBJ2-1	.	CASSWNDEQFF	TGTGCCAGCAGCTGGAACGATGAGCAGTTCTTC
once	TRBV9	TRBJ1-2	TRBD1	CASSNAKTGGGGYTF	TGTGCCAGCAGCAACGCCAAGACAGGGGGCGGTGGCTACACCTTC
few	TRBV7-9	TRBJ2-2	.	CASSVSSGELFF	TGTGCCAGCAGCGTATCATCCGGGGAGCTGTTTTTT
.	TRBV30	TRBJ2-3	TRBD1	CARDQGADTQYF	TGTGCCCGTGATCAGGGGGCAGATACGCAGTATTTT
few	TRBV7-9	TRBJ1-2	.	CASSLVSATYGYTF	TGTGCCAGCAGCTTAGTGTCGGCTACCTATGGCTACACCTTC